Sequencing of this T cell receptor beta chain was carried out in a study of T-cell memory formation after mild COVID-19. TCRdb called the 5' RACE reads again in MiXCR, with one record for every CDR3 protein. The table has some 100,000 distinct CDR3 sequences, 11% seen once. As for this clonotype: What it recognizes is unknown.

This CDR3 comprises 15 residues. The V end lost 3 bases, the J end lost 3 bases, and 14 bases lay between the germline ends. Study-level results: There was a balanced CD4/CD8 profile in clones contracting day 15 to 85, and later expanders leaned CD4+.

The chain couples TRBV12-3 or TRBV12-4 to TRBJ1-2; the D is unclear. This receptor was obtained from a young man who had mild COVID-19 (a few samples of this study predate the infection). Cell type and time point are not known. Sequenced input: PBMCs or a T cell subset sorted from them (not recorded which). CDR3 sequence: CASSLFLNRHYGYTF. For the CDR3, the DNA is TGTGCCAGCAGTTTGTTTCTCAACCGACACTATGGCTACACCTTC.